This T cell receptor (beta chain) was captured in a study of response to subunit inactivated influenza vaccine. This clonotype came up many times. The antigen is not known. Study outcomes and limitations: The authors offered the suggestion that each seasonal influenza vaccination recruits few new T cells.

Germline V lookup: CDR1 MNHEY, CDR2 SMNVEV (reference sequence). The CDR3 is made up of 14 amino acids. The germline V and J ends were trimmed by 2 bases and 0 bases, with 2 bases remaining between them. Using its own MiXCR run on the RT-PCR reads, TCRdb lists one record per CDR3 protein. The sample includes 400,000 to 650,000 distinct CDR3 sequences, 6% to 9% of them seen just once. The rearrangement joins TRBV27 to TRBJ2-6; unclear D gene. The sequencing used PBMCs from blood, collected less than 30 months after vaccination. This receptor was obtained from a man aged 50 to 69 who received an inactivated influenza vaccine. CDR3: CASSLLSGANVLTF. CDR3 DNA: TGTGCCAGCAGTTTACTCTCTGGGGCCAACGTCCTGACTTTC.